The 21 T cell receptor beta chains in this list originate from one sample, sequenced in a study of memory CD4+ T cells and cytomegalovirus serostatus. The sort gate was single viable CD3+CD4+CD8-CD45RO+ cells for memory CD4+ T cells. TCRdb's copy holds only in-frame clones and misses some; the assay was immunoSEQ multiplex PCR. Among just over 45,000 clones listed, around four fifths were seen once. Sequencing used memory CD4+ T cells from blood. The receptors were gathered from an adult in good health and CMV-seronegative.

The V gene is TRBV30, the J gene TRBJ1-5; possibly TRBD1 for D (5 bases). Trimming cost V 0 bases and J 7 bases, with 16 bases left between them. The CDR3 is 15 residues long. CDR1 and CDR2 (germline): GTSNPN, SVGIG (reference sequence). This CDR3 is CAWSVRQSQGQPQHF. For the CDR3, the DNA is TGTGCCTGGAGTGTACGACAGTCTCAAGGCCAGCCCCAGCATTTT.

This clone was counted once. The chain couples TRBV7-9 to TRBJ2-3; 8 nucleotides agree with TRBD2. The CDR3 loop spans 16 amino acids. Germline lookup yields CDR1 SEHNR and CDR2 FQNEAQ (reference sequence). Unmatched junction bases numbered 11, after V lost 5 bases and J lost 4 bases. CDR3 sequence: CASSGFRGGGPDTQYF. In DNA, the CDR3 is TGTGCCAGCAGCGGATTCCGGGGGGGCGGCCCAGATACGCAGTATTTT. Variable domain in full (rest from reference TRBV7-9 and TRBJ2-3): DTGVSQNPRHKITKRGQNVTFRCDPISEHNRLYWYRQTLGQGPEFLTYFQNEAQLEKSRLLSDRFSAERPKGSFSTLEIQRTEQGDSAMYLCASSGFRGGGPDTQYFGPGTRLTVL.

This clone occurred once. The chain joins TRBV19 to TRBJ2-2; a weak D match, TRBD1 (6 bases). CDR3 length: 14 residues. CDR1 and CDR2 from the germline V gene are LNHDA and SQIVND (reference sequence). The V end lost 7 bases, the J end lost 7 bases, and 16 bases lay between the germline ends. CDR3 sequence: CASTKQGRVGELFF. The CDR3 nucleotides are TGTGCCAGTACCAAGCAGGGGCGGGTCGGGGAGCTGTTTTTT.

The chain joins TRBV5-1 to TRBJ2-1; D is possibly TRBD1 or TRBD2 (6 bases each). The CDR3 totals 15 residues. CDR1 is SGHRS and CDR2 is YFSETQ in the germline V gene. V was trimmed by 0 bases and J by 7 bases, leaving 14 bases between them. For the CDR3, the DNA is TGCGCCAGCAGCTTGGCGGTGGGGGGCGAGAATGAGCAGTTCTTC. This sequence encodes CASSLAVGGENEQFF. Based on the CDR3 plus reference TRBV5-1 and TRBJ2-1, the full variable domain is KAGVTQTPRYLIKTRGQQVTLSCSPISGHRSVSWYQQTPGQGLQFLFEYFSETQRNKGNFPGRFSGRQFSNSRSEMNVSTLELGDSALYLCASSLAVGGENEQFFGPGTRLTVL.

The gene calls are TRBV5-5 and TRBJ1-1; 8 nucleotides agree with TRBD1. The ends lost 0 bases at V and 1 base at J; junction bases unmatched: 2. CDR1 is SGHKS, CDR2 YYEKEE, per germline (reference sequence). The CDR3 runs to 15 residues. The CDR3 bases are TGTGCCAGCAGCTTGGGCGGACAGGGGAACACTGAAGCTTTCTTT. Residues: CASSLGGQGNTEAFF.

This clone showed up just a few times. As DNA, the CDR3 is TGTGCCAGCAGCTTAGAGATTACAGGGGGTGACCAGCCCCAGCATTTT. It specifies CASSLEITGGDQPQHF. The chain couples TRBV7-9 to TRBJ1-5; 8 bases line up with TRBD1. From germline, CDR1 is SEHNR and CDR2 FQNEAQ (reference sequence). There are 16 residues in the CDR3. The ends lost 1 base at V and 7 bases at J; junction bases unmatched: 9.

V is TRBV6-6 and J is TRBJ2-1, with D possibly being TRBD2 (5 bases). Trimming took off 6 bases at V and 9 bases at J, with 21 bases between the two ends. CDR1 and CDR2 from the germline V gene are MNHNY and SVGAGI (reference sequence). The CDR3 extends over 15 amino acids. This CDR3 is CASSRGVSTPAEQFF. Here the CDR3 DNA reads TGTGCCAGCAGCCGGGGAGTGTCAACGCCCGCTGAGCAGTTCTTC.

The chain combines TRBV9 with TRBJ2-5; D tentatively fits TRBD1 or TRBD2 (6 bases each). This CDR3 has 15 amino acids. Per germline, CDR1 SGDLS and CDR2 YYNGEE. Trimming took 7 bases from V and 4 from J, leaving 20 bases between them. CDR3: CASGGGGVGRETQYF. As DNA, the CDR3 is TGTGCCAGCGGGGGCGGCGGGGTAGGGAGAGAGACCCAGTACTTC.

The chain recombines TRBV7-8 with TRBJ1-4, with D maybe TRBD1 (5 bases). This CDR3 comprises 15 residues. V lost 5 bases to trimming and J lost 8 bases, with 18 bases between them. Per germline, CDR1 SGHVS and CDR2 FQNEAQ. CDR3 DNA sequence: TGTGCCAGCAGCCCCGGGGGGGGTTGGGGAGAAAAACTGTTTTTT. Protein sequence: CASSPGGGWGEKLFF.

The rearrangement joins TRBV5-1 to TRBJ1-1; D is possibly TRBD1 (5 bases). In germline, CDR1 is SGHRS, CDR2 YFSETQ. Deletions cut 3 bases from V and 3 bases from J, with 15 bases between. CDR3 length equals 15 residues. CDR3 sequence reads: CASSSLLRGDTEAFF. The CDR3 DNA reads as TGCGCCAGCAGCTCGTTACTCCGGGGGGACACTGAAGCTTTCTTT.

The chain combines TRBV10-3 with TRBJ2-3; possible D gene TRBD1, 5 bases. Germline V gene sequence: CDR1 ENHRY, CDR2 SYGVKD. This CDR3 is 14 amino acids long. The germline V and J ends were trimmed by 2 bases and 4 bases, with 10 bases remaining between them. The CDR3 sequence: CAISEEGVADTQYF. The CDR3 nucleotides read TGTGCCATCAGTGAGGAAGGGGTAGCAGATACGCAGTATTTT.

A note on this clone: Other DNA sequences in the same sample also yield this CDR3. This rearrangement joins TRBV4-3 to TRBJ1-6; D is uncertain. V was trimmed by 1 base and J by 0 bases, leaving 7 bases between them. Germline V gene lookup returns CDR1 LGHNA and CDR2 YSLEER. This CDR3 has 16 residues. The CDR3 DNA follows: TGCGCCAGCAGCCAAGCGTTGAGCTCCTATAATTCACCCCTCCACTTT. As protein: CASSQALSSYNSPLHF.

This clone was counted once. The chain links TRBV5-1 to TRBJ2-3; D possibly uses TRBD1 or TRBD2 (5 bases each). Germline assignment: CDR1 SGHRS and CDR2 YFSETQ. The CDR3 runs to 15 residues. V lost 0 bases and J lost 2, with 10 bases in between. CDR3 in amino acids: CASSLAAGTTDTQYF. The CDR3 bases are TGCGCCAGCAGCTTGGCGGCAGGGACCACAGATACGCAGTATTTT.

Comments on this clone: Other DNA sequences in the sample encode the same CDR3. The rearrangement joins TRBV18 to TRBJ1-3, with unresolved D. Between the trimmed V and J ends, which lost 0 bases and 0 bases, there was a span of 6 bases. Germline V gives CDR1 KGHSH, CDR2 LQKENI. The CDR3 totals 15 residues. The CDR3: CASSPPITSGNTIYF. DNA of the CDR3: TGTGCCAGCTCACCACCGATAACCTCTGGAAACACCATATATTTT.

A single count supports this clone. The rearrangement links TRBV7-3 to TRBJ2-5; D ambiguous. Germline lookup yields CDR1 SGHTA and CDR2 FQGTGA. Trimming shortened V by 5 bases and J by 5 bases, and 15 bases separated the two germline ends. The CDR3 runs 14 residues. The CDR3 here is CASSPTVSVETQYF. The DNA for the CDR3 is TGTGCCAGCAGCCCTACGGTCAGCGTGGAGACCCAGTACTTC.

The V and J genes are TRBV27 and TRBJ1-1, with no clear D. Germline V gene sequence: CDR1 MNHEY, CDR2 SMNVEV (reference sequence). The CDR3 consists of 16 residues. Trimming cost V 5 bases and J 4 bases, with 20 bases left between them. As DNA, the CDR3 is TGTGCCAGCAGTCCATTTCGGTCAGTGGGAAGCACTGAAGCTTTCTTT. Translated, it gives CASSPFRSVGSTEAFF.

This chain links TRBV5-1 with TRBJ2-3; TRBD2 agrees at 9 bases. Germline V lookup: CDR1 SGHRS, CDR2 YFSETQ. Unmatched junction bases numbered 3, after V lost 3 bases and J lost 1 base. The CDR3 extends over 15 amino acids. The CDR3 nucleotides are TGCGCCAGCAGCTGGATAGCGGGGGGCACAGATACGCAGTATTTT. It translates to CASSWIAGGTDTQYF.

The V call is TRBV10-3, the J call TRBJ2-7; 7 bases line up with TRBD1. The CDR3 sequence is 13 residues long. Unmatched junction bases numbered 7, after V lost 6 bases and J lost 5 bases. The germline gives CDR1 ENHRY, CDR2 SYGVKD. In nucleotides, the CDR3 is TGTGCCATCAGAACGACAGGGACCGACGAGCAGTACTTC. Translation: CAIRTTGTDEQYF.

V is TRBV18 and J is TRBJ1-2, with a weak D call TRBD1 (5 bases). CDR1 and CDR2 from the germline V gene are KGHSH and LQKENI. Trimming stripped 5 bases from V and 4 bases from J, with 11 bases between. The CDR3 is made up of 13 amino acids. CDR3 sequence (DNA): TGTGCCAGCTCATCTACAGGTTCCTATGGCTACACCTTC. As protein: CASSSTGSYGYTF.

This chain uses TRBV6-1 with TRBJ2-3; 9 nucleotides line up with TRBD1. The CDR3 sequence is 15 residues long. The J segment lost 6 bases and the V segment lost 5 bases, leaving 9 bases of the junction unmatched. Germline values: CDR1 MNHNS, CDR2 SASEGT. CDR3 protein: CASSSLGQGRDTQYF. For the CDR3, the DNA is TGTGCCAGCAGTTCCTTGGGACAGGGTCGGGATACGCAGTATTTT.

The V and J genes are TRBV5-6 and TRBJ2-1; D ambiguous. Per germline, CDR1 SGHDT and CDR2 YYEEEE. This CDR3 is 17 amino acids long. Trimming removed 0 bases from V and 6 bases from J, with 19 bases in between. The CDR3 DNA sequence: TGTGCCAGCAGCTTGGGCAAGGGTGGGTGGCATCGCAATGAGCAGTTCTTC. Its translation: CASSLGKGGWHRNEQFF.